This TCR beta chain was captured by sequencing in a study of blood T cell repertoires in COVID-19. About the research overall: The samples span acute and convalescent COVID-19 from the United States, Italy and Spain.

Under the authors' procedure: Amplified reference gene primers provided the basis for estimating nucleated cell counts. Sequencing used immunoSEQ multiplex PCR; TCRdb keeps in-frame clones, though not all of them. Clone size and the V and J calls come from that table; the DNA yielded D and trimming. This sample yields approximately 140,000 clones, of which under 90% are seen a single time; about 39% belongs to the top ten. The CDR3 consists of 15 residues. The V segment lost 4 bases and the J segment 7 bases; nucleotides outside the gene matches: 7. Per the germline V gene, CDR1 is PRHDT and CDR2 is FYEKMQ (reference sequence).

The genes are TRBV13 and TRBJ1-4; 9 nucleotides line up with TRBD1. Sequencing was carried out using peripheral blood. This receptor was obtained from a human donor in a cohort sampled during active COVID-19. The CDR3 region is CASSSTGTGIEKLFF. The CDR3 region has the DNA TGTGCCAGCAGCTCCACCGGGACAGGGATTGAAAAACTGTTTTTT.